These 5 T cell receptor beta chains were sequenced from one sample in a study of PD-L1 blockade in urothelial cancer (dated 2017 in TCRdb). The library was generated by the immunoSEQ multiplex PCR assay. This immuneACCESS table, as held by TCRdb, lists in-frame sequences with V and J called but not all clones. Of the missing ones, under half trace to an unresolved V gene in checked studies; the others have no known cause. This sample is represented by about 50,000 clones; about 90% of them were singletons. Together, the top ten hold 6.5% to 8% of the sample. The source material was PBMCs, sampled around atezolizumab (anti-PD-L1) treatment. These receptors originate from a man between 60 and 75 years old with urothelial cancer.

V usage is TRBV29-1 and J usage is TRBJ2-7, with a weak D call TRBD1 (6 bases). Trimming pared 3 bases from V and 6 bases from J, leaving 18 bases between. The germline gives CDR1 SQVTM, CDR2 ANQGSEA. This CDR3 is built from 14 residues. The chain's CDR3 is CSVEDSQRGSEQYF. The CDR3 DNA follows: TGCAGCGTTGAGGACAGTCAACGGGGCTCCGAGCAGTACTTC.

CDR3 sequence: CASSPSSDNTEAFF. The DNA for the CDR3 is TGTGCCAGCAGCCCGTCGAGCGATAACACTGAAGCTTTCTTT. The chain employs TRBV7-8 and TRBJ1-1; D unresolved. CDR3 length: 14 amino acids. From germline, CDR1 is SGHVS and CDR2 FQNEAQ. V lost 5 bases and J 2 bases, leaving 12 bases between the germline ends.

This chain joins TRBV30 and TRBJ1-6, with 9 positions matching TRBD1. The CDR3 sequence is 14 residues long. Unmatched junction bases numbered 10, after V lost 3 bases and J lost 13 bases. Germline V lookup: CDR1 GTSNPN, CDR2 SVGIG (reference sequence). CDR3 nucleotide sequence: TGTGCCTGGAGCTATTGGGACAGGGAGGTCCCCCTCCACTTT. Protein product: CAWSYWDREVPLHF. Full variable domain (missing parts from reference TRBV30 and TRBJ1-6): SQTIHQWPATLVQPVGSPLSLECTVEGTSNPNLYWYRQAAGRGLQLLFYSVGIGQISSEVPQNLSASRPQDRQFILSSKKLLLSDSGFYLCAWSYWDREVPLHFGNGTRLTVT.

The CDR3 bases are TGCGCCAGCAGCTTGGTCTCTAGCAATGAGCAGTTCTTC. It is translated as CASSLVSSNEQFF. The rearrangement joins TRBV5-1 to TRBJ2-1; the D is unclear. The CDR3 spans 13 residues. Germline V lookup: CDR1 SGHRS, CDR2 YFSETQ. Trimming stripped 0 bases from V and 6 bases from J, with 7 bases between.

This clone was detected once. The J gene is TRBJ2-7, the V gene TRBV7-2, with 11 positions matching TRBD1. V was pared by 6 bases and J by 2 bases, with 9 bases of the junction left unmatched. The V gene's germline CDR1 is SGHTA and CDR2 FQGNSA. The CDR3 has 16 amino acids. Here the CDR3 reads CASSLRTGGGTYEQYF. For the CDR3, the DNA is TGTGCCAGCAGTCTTCGGACAGGGGGCGGTACCTACGAGCAGTACTTC.